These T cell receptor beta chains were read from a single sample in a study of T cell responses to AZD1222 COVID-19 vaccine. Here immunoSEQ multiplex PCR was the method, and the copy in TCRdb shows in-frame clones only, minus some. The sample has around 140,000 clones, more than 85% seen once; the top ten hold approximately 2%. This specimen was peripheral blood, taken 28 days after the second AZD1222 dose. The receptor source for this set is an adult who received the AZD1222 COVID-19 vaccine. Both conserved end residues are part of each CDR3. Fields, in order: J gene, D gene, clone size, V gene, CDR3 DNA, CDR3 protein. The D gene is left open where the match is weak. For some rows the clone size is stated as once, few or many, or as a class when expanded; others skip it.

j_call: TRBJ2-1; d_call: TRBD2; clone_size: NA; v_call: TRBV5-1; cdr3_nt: TGCGCCAGCAGCCGAAGACTAGCGGGAGGAAATGAGCAGTTCTTC; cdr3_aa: CASSRRLAGGNEQFF
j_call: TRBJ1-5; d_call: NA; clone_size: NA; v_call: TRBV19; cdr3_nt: TGTGCCAGTAGTATGTCACAGGGAAGGAGCAATCAGCCCCAGCATTTT; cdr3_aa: CASSMSQGRSNQPQHF
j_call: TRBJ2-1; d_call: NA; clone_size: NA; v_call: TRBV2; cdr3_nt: TGTGCCAGCAATGTGGGCGTTAATGAGCAGTTCTTC; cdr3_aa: CASNVGVNEQFF
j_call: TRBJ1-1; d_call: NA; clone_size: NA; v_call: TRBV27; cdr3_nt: TGTGCCAGCTCAAAGGGATCGGCTTTCTTT; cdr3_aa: CASSKGSAFF
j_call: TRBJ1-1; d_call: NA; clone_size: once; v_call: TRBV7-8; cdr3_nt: TGTGCCAGCAGCTTAATATCCGGGAACACTGAAGCTTTCTTT; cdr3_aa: CASSLISGNTEAFF
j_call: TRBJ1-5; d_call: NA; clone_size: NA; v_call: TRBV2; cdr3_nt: TGTGCCACCGCCCAAGGGGGCAATCAGCCCCAGCATTTT; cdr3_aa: CATAQGGNQPQHF
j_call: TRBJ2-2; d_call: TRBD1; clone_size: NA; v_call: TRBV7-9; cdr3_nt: TGTGCCAGCAGTCGATACTCCGGGACAGGGTCACCCGGGGAGCTGTTTTTT; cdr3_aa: CASSRYSGTGSPGELFF
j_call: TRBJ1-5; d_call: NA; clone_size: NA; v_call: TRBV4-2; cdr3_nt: TGTGCCAGCAGCCAAGATCATGGGGGGGGGAGCAATCAGCCCCAGCATTTT; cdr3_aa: CASSQDHGGGSNQPQHF
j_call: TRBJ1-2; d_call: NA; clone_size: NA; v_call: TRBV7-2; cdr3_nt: TGTGCCAGCAGCCTAAGAGGAGGGGATGGCTATGGCTACACCTTC; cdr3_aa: CASSLRGGDGYGYTF
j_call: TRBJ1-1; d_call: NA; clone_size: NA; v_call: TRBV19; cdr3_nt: TGTGCCAGTAGTATTGGGGGCTCCCTAAATGAAGCTTTCTTT; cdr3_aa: CASSIGGSLNEAFF
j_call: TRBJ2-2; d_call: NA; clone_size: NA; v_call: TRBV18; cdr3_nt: TGTGCCAGCTCACCGACAGATACCACCGGGGAGCTGTTTTTT; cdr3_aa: CASSPTDTTGELFF
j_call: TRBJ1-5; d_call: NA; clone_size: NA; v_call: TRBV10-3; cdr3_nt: TGTGCCATCAGCCTGGACGGTAATCAGCCCCAGCATTTT; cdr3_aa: CAISLDGNQPQHF
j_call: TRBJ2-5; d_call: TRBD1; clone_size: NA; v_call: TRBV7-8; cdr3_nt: TGTGCCAGCAGCTCCCGGGACAGTCGACAAGAGACCCAGTACTTC; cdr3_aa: CASSSRDSRQETQYF
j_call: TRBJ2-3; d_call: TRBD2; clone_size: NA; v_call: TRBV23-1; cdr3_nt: TGCGCCAGCAGTCAATCTGGGACTAGCGGTTGCACAGATACGCAGTATTTT; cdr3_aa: CASSQSGTSGCTDTQYF
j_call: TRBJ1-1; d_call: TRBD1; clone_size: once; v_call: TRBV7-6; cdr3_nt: TGTGCCAGCAGCCCCCGACAGGGATTTGGGAACACTGAAGCTTTCTTT; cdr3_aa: CASSPRQGFGNTEAFF
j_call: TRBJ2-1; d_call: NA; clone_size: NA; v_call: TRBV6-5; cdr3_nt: TGTGCCAGCCATGGGGGCATCAATGAGCAGTTCTTC; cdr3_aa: CASHGGINEQFF
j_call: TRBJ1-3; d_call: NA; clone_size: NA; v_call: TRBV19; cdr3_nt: TGTGCCAGTAGTCGCGGGGAGCCTGGAAACACCATATATTTT; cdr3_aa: CASSRGEPGNTIYF